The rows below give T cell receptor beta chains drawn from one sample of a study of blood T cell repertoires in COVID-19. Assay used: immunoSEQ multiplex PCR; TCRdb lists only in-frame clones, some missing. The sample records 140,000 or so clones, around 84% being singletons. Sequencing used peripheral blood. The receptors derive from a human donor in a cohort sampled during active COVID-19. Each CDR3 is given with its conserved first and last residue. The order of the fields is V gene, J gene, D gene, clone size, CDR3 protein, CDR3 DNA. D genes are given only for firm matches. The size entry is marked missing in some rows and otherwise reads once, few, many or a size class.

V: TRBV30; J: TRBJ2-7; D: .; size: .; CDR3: CAWSVGTHYEQYF; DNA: TGTGCCTGGAGTGTAGGGACACACTACGAGCAGTACTTC
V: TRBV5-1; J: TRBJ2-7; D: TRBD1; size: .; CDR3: CASSPPGQGSLLPYEQYF; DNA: TGCGCCAGCAGCCCACCGGGACAGGGGAGTTTGCTTCCCTACGAGCAGTACTTC
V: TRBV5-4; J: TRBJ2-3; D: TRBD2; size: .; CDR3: CASSNGLASTDTQYF; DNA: TGTGCCAGCAGCAATGGACTAGCGAGCACAGATACGCAGTATTTT
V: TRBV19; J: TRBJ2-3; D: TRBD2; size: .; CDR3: CASMIASGSADTQYF; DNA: TGTGCCAGTATGATTGCTAGCGGGAGTGCAGATACGCAGTATTTT
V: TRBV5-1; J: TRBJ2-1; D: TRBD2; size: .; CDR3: CASSTGLAADNEQFF; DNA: TGCGCCAGCAGCACCGGACTAGCGGCGGACAATGAGCAGTTCTTC
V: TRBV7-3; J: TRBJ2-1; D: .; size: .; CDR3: CASSQRGGSGGEQFF; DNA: TGTGCCAGCAGCCAACGGGGTGGTAGCGGAGGTGAGCAGTTCTTC
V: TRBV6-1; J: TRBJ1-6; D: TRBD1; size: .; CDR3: CASSEGQGTGNSPLHF; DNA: TGTGCCAGCAGTGAGGGACAGGGAACGGGTAATTCACCCCTCCACTTT
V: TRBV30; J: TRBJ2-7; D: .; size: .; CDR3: CAWSVQYEQYF; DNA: TGTGCCTGGAGTGTACAATACGAGCAGTACTTC
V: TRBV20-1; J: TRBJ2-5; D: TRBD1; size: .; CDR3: CSASGQGGFGETQYF; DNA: TGCAGTGCTAGTGGCCAAGGGGGCTTCGGGGAGACCCAGTACTTC
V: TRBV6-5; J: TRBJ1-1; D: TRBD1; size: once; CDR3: CASGRTGINTEAFF; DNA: TGTGCCAGCGGCCGGACAGGAATTAACACTGAAGCTTTCTTT
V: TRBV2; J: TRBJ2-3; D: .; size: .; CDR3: CASSGGGGGKDTQYF; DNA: TGTGCCAGCAGCGGAGGGGGCGGAGGGAAGGATACGCAGTATTTT
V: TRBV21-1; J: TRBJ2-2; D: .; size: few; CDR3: CASSKGGVTNTGELFF; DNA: TGTGCCAGCAGCAAAGGGGGCGTGACGAACACCGGGGAGCTGTTTTTT
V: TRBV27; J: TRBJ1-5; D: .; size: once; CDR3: CASRGAGTKPQHF; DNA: TGTGCCAGCAGGGGGGCAGGGACGAAGCCCCAGCATTTT
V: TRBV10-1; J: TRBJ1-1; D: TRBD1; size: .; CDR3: CASSERTGATEAFF; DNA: TGCGCCAGCAGTGAGCGGACAGGGGCCACTGAAGCTTTCTTT
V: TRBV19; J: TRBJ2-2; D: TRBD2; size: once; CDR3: CASTSGSTDANTGELFF; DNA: TGTGCCAGTACCAGCGGGAGTACCGACGCGAACACCGGGGAGCTGTTTTTT
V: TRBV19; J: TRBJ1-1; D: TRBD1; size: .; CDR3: CASRRHGQGAFF; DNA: TGTGCCAGTAGGAGACACGGACAGGGAGCTTTCTTT
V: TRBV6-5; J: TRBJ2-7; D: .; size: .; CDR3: CASLGLLSYEQYF; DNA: TGTGCCAGCTTGGGACTCCTCTCCTACGAGCAGTACTTC
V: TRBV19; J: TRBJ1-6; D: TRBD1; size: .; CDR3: CASSIDRTGLGSPLHF; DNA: TGTGCCAGTAGTATCGATCGGACAGGGCTTGGTTCACCCCTCCACTTT
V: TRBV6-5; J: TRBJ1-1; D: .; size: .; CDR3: CASIPLEGRTEAFF; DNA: TGTGCCAGCATCCCTTTGGAGGGACGGACTGAAGCTTTCTTT
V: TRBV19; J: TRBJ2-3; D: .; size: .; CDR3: CASSMRDTDTQYF; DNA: TGTGCCAGTAGTATGAGAGACACAGATACGCAGTATTTT
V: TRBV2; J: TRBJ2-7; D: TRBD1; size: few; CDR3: CASNHRQGGYEQYF; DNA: TGTGCCAGCAATCACCGACAGGGGGGCTACGAGCAGTACTTC
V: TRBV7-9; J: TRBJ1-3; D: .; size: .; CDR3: CASSLTGGAGNTIYF; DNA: TGTGCCAGCAGCTTAACGGGGGGTGCTGGAAACACCATATATTTT
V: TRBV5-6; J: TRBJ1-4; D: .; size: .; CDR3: CASSTSWGPSNEKLFF; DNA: TGTGCCAGCAGCACGTCTTGGGGGCCTAGTAATGAAAAACTGTTTTTT
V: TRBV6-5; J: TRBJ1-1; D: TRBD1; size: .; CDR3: CASWTGGMTEAFF; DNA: TGTGCCAGCTGGACAGGGGGCATGACTGAAGCTTTCTTT
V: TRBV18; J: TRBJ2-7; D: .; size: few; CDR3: CASSPTRRSYEQYF; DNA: TGTGCCAGCTCACCTACACGGCGGTCCTACGAGCAGTACTTC
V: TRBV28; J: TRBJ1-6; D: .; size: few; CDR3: CASSLQSLAGSSPLHF; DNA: TGTGCCAGCAGTTTACAATCCCTGGCGGGGAGTTCACCCCTCCACTTT
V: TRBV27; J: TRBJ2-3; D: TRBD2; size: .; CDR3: CASSSLAGVNTDTQYF; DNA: TGTGCCAGCAGTTCACTAGCGGGAGTGAACACAGATACGCAGTATTTT
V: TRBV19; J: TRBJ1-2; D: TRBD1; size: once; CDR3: CASSTQTGLYQIAYGYTF; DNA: TGTGCCAGTAGTACCCAGACAGGGCTATACCAGATCGCCTATGGCTACACCTTC
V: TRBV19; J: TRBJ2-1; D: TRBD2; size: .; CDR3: CASSSRLAEHGLNEQFF; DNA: TGTGCCAGTAGTAGTAGGCTAGCGGAACACGGCTTGAATGAGCAGTTCTTC
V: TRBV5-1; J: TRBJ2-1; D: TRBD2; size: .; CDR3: CASSPTGTSGRAHNEQFF; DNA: TGCGCCAGCAGCCCCACGGGGACTAGCGGGAGGGCCCACAATGAGCAGTTCTTC
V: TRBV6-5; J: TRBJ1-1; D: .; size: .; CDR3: CASTQGREAFF; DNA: TGTGCCAGCACCCAGGGCCGTGAAGCTTTCTTT
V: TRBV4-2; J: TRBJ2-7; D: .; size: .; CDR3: CASSQDSSYEQYF; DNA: TGTGCCAGCAGCCAGGACTCCTCCTACGAGCAGTACTTC
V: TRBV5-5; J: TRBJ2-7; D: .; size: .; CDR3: CASRPSGRSEQYF; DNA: TGTGCCAGCAGACCCTCAGGGCGGTCCGAGCAGTACTTC
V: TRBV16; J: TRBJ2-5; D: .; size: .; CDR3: CASSRQGRQETQYF; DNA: TGTGCCAGCAGCCGGCAGGGAAGGCAAGAGACCCAGTACTTC
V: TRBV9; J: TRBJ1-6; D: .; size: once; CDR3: CASSVVPRNSPLHF; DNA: TGTGCCAGCAGCGTAGTTCCCCGTAATTCACCCCTCCACTTT
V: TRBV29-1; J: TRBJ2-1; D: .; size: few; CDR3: CSVESVNSNEQFF; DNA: TGCAGCGTTGAGTCAGTGAACAGCAATGAGCAGTTCTTC
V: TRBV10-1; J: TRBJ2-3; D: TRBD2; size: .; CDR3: CARAVYGGKDTQYF; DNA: TGCGCCAGAGCGGTATACGGGGGGAAAGATACGCAGTATTTT
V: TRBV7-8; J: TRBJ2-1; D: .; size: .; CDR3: CASSLGSGSVGEQFF; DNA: TGTGCCAGCAGCTTAGGAAGCGGCTCAGTTGGCGAGCAGTTCTTC
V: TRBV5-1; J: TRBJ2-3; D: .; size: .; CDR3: CASSLRGSDTQYF; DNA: TGCGCCAGCAGCTTGCGAGGGTCGGATACGCAGTATTTT
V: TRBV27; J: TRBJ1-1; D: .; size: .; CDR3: CASSPHGQRGTEAFF; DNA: TGTGCCAGCAGTCCCCATGGACAGAGAGGGACTGAAGCTTTCTTT
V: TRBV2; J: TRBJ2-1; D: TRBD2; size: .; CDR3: CASTLYGGRDNEQFF; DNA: TGTGCCAGCACCCTGTACGGGGGGAGGGACAATGAGCAGTTCTTC
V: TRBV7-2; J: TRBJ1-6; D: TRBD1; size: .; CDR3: CASSYSGGGNSPLHF; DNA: TGTGCCAGCAGTTATTCAGGGGGCGGGAATTCACCCCTCCACTTT
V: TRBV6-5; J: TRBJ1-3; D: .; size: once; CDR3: CASRRGGLNENTIYF; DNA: TGTGCCAGCAGACGGGGAGGCCTCAACGAAAACACCATATATTTT
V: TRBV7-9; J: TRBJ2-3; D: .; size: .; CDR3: CASSWRASGTDTQYF; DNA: TGTGCCAGCAGCTGGCGGGCTAGCGGCACAGATACGCAGTATTTT
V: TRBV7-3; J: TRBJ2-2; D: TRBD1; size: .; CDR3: CASSLTTGVTGELFF; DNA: TGTGCCAGCAGCTTAACGACAGGGGTCACCGGGGAGCTGTTTTTT
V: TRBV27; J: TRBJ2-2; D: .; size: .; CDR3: CASSLVAGTGELFF; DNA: TGTGCCAGCAGTTTGGTGGCGGGCACCGGGGAGCTGTTTTTT
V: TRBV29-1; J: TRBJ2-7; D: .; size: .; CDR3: CSVDGGYDEQYF; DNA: TGCAGCGTTGACGGGGGATACGACGAGCAGTACTTC
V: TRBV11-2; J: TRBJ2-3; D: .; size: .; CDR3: CASSLGGGPDTQYF; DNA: TGTGCCAGCAGCTTAGGGGGGGGCCCAGATACGCAGTATTTT
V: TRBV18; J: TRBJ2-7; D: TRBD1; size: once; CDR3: CASSPLDRAEQYF; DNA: TGTGCCAGCTCACCCTTGGACAGGGCCGAGCAGTACTTC
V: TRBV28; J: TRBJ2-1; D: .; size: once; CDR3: CATERNEQFF; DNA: TGTGCCACCGAGCGTAATGAGCAGTTCTTC
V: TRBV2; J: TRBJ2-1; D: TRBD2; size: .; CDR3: CASSESLAGGNNEQFF; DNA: TGTGCCAGCAGTGAGTCGCTAGCGGGAGGGAACAATGAGCAGTTCTTC
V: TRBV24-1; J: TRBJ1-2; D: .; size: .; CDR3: CAPRTGRYGYTF; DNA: TGTGCCCCCAGAACAGGGCGCTATGGCTACACCTTC
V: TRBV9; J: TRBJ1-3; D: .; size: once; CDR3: CASSPGSGNTIYF; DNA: TGTGCCAGCAGCCCCGGGTCTGGAAACACCATATATTTT
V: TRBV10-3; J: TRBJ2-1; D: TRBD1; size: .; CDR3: CAISGETGGLEQFF; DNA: TGTGCCATCAGTGGTGAGACAGGGGGCCTTGAGCAGTTCTTC
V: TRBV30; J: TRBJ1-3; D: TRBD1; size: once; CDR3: CAWTAQGSAGNTIYF; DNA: TGTGCCTGGACCGCACAGGGGTCCGCTGGAAACACCATATATTTT
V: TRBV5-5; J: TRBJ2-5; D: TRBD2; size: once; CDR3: CASSLAPPGGRETQYF; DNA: TGTGCCAGCAGCTTGGCCCCCCCGGGGGGGAGAGAGACCCAGTACTTC
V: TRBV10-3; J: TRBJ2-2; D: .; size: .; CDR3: CAISESGTYAGELFF; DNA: TGTGCCATCAGTGAGTCGGGGACTTACGCCGGGGAGCTGTTTTTT
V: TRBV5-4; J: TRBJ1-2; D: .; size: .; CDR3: CASSLEQDYGYTF; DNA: TGTGCCAGCAGCTTGGAACAGGACTATGGCTACACCTTC
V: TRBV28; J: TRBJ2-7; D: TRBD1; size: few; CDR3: CASRQSFGTGRHEQYF; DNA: TGTGCCAGCAGGCAGAGTTTTGGGACAGGGAGGCACGAGCAGTACTTC
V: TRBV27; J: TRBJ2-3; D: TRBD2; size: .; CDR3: CASSFLAGVGTQYF; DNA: TGTGCCAGCAGTTTCCTAGCGGGAGTGGGGACGCAGTATTTT